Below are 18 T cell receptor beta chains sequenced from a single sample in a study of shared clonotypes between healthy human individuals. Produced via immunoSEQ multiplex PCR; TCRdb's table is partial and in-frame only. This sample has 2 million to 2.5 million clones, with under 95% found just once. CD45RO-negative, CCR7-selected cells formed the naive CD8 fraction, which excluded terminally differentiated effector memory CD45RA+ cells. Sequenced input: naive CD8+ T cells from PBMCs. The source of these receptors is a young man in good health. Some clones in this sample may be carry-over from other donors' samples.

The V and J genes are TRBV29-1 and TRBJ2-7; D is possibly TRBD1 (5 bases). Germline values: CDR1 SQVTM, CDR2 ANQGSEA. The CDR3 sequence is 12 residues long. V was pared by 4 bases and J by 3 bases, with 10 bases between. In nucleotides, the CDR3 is TGCAGCGTTGCTCCAGGGAACTACGAGCAGTACTTC. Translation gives CSVAPGNYEQYF.

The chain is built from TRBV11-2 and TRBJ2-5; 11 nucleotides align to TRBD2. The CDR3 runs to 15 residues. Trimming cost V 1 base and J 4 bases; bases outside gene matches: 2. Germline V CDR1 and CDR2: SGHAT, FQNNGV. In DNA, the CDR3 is TGTGCCAGCAGCTTAGGTAGCGGGAGGGCAGAGACCCAGTACTTC. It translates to CASSLGSGRAETQYF.

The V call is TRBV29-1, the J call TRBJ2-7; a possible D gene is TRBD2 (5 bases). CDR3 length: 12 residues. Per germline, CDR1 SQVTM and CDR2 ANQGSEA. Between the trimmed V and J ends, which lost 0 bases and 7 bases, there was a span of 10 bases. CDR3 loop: CSVEDRLLEQYF. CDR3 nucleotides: TGCAGCGTTGAAGACAGACTATTGGAGCAGTACTTC.

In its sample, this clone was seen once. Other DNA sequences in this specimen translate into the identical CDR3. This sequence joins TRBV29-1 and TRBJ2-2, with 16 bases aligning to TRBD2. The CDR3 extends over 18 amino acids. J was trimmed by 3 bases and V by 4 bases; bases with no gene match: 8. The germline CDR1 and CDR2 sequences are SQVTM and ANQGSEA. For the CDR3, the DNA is TGCAGCGTTGGGGGACTAGCGGGAGGGCCTCGGGACACCGGGGAGCTGTTTTTT. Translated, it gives CSVGGLAGGPRDTGELFF.

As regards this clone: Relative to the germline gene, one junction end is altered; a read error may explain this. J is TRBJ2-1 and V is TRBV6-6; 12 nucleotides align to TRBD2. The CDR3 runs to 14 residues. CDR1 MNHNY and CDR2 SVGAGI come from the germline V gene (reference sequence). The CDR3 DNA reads TGTGTCAGCTGGACTAGCGGGATTGGCAATGAGCAGTTCTTC. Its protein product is CVSWTSGIGNEQFF.

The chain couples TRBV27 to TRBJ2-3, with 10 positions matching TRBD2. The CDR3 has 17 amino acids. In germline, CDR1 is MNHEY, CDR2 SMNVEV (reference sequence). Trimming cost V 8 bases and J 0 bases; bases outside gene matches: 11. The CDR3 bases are TGTGCCAGCTTTCCAATACAGCGGGAGGGTAGCACAGATACGCAGTATTTT. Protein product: CASFPIQREGSTDTQYF.

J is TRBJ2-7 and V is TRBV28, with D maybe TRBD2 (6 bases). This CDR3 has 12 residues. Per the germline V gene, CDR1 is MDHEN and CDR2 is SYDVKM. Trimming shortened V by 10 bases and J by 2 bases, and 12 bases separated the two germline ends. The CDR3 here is CATQLAPYEQYF. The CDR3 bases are TGTGCCACCCAACTAGCCCCCTACGAGCAGTACTTC.

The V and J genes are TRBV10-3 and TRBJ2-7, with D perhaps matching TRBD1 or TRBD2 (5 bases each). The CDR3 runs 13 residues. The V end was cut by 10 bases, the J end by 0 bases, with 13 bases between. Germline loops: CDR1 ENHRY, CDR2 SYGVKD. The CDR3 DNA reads TGTGCCACCGAAGCGGACATCTCCTACGAGCAGTACTTC. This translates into CATEADISYEQYF.

CDR3 in amino acids: CASRSEFPSNEQFF. The CDR3 DNA reads as TGTGCCAGCAGGTCTGAGTTCCCTAGCAATGAGCAGTTCTTC. This chain joins TRBV6-5 and TRBJ2-1; D is uncertain. The CDR3 has 14 amino acids. Germline CDR1 is MNHEY and CDR2 is SVGAGI. V lost 6 bases, J lost 6 bases, and 15 bases lay in between.

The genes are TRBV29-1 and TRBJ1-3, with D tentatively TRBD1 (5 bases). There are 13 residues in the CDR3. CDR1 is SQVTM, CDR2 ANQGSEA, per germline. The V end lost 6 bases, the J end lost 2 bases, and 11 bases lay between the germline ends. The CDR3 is CSVGDLTGNTIYF. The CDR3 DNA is TGCAGCGTGGGGGACTTAACTGGAAACACCATATATTTT.

CDR3 sequence: CASSPRGLAGEETQYF. The CDR3, as DNA: TGTGCCAGCAGCCCCAGGGGGCTAGCGGGGGAAGAGACCCAGTACTTC. The chain joins TRBV7-2 to TRBJ2-5; 10 positions agree with TRBD2. Germline V gene data show CDR1 as SGHTA and CDR2 as FQGNSA. CDR3 length: 16 amino acids. Trimming removed 5 bases from V and 3 bases from J; junction bases left unmatched: 9.

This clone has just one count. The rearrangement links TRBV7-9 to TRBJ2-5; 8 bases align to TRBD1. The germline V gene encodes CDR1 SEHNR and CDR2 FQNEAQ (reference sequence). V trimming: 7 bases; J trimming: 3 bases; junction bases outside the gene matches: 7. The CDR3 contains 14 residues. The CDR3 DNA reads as TGTGCCAGCACACAACAGACAGGGGAAGAGACCCAGTACTTC. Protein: CASTQQTGEETQYF.

CDR3 protein: CASSDDGYNQPQHF. DNA for the CDR3: TGTGCCAGCAGCGACGACGGGTACAATCAGCCCCAGCATTTT. V is TRBV21-1 and J is TRBJ1-5. TRBV21-1 is noted as a pseudogene. The length of the CDR3 is 14 residues.

CDR3 sequence (DNA): TGTGCCAGCAGCCAAACGATTATCCGGGAAGGTGAGCAGTTCTTC. It yields the protein CASSQTIIREGEQFF. The chain is built from TRBV14 and TRBJ2-1, with D possibly matching TRBD2 (5 bases). Trimming left V 2 bases short and J 9 bases short, with 17 bases between. CDR3 size: 15 residues. CDR1 is SGHDN and CDR2 is FVKESK in the germline V gene. Variable domain in full (rest from reference TRBV14 and TRBJ2-1): EAGVTQFPSHSVIEKGQTVTLRCDPISGHDNLYWYRRVMGKEIKFLLHFVKESKQDESGMPNNRFLAERTGGTYSTLKVQPAELEDSGVYFCASSQTIIREGEQFFGPGTRLTVL.

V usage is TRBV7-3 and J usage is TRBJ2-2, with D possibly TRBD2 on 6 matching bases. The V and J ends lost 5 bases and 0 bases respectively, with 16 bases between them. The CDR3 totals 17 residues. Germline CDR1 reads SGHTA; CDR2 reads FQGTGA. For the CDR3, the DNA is TGTGCCAGCAGCCTAAGCTTAGCGGCGGCGAACACCGGGGAGCTGTTTTTT. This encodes CASSLSLAAANTGELFF.

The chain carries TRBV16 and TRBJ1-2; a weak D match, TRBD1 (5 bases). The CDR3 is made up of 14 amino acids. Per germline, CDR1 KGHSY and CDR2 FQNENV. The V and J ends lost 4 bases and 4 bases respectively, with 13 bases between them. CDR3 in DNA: TGTGCCAGCAGCCCGGGCATGGGGACCTATGGCTACACCTTC. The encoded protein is CASSPGMGTYGYTF.

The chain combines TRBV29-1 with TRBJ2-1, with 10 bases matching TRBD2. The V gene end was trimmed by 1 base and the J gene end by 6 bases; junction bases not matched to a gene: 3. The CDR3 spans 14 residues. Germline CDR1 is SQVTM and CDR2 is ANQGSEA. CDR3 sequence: CSVEGSGRINEQFF. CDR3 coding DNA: TGCAGCGTTGAAGGTAGCGGGAGGATCAATGAGCAGTTCTTC.

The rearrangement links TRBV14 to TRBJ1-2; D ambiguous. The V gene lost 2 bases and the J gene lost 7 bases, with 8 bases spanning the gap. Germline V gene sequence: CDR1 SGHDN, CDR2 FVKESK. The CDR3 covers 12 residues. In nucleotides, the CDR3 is TGTGCCAGCAGCCAATCCCCTTCTGGCTACACCTTC. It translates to CASSQSPSGYTF.